The present T cell receptor beta chain was sequenced within a study of cytomegalovirus exposure and HLA in healthy donors. Broader study findings: Fewer N-insertions than the roughly 700-donor mean were reportedly shown by an Asian-associated ancestry cluster in a later analysis. In an earlier analysis, productive rearrangement rates for most beta V segments clustered near 87% or 30%.

Concerning this clone: Its antigen is not known.

The primer mix had 60 Vbeta and 13 Jbeta primers. Generated by immunoSEQ multiplex PCR, the TCRdb table keeps only in-frame clones and is missing some. Of under 200,000 clones in the sample, about 79% were seen once. The donors comprised healthy bone marrow donors. Sequencing was done on a sample of PBMCs. The clonotype was recovered from a man aged 50-59 years in good health and CMV-seropositive.

The CDR3 DNA follows: TGTGCCAGCAGCTTGTCGCCTGGACAGCCCTACGAGCAGTACGTC. It translates to CASSLSPGQPYEQYV. The rearrangement joins TRBV5-5 to TRBJ2-7; TRBD1 is a possible D gene (6 bases). This CDR3 region has 15 residues. The V gene lost 1 base and the J gene lost 2 bases, with 13 bases spanning the gap. Germline values: CDR1 SGHKS, CDR2 YYEKEE (reference sequence).